This TCR beta chain came from a study of regulatory T cells in long-lasting Graves disease. Germline V gene sequence: CDR1 MNHEY, CDR2 SMNVEV (reference sequence). V lost 8 bases and J lost 6, with 16 bases in between. CDR3 size: 14 residues. Many counts were recorded for this clonotype. Library construction for TCR beta used iRepertoire HTBI primers and Arm-PCR of CDR3 regions. TCRdb analysed the multiplex PCR reads with MiXCR anew, one entry per CDR3 protein. The table has some 600,000 distinct CDR3 sequences, about 16% seen once; the top ten hold more than 10%. This sample's time point: newly diagnosed GD, antithyroid drugs for less than 3 months. PBMCs provided the RNA from which the TCR library was made. The sample was also linked to a second study, of T cells in Graves' hyperthyroidism and ophthalmopathy.

The source material was peripheral blood mononuclear cells (PBMCs), sampled at new diagnosis, from a patient treated with antithyroid drugs. This clonotype was sampled from a man aged 18 to 29 with Graves disease. The rearrangement joins TRBV27 to TRBJ2-2; D is unclear. Written as DNA, the CDR3 is TGTGCCAGCCGTCCCTTGGATAAGCCCGGGGAGCTGTTTTTT. Translation: CASRPLDKPGELFF.